This TCR beta chain was documented in a study of blood T cells in healthy people across ages. Study-wide context: Researchers report that template switching captured about one barcoded beta molecule per two T cells.

Remarks on this clonotype: As yet, its antigen is unknown.

Per sample, a minimum of 6 million PBMCs were isolated. Through a sample-barcoded 5' primer and a J-beta primer mix, a second PCR was run for about 6 to 12 cycles. Researchers report that a template-switch adaptor with 12 random nucleotides tagged each cDNA molecule. TCRdb redid the calling of the 5' RACE reads with MiXCR, one entry per CDR3 protein. The table lists about 670,000 distinct CDR3 sequences, 40% to 45% of them singletons, with about 32% in the top ten. Study-wide results and caveats: Older age went with lower TCR beta diversity per million T cells, in a roughly linear way.

The CDR3 runs 14 residues. Germline loops: CDR1 DFQATT, CDR2 SNEGSKA (reference sequence). V shed 1 base and J shed 1 base, with 10 bases lying between them. The chain couples TRBV20-1 to TRBJ1-1; D gene unclear. The sequence came from a man older than 75 in good health. Sequenced: blood. The CDR3 loop reads CSARVGGWNTEAFF. The CDR3 nucleotides read TGCAGTGCTAGAGTCGGCGGATGGAACACTGAAGCTTTCTTT.